The source of this T cell receptor (beta chain) is a study of cytomegalovirus exposure and HLA in healthy donors. Study-level findings and limits: Rare TCR sequences dominated, though some public TCRs recurred in many donors.

Clones were sequenced by immunoSEQ multiplex PCR, and TCRdb holds only the in-frame ones, with some missing. The sample lists 140,000 or so clones, approximately 86% occurring once. This clone was detected a few times. Its antigen is unidentified. The CDR3 runs to 15 residues. Germline V gives CDR1 GTSNPN, CDR2 SVGIG (reference sequence). The V and J ends lost 2 bases and 9 bases, in that order; junction bases with no gene match: 10. The sequenced sample consisted of PBMCs. The receptor comes from a man younger than 35 in good health and CMV-seropositive. The J gene is TRBJ1-6, the V gene TRBV30, with 7 bases that match TRBD1. CDR3: CAWSPTTGLGSPLHF. CDR3 coding DNA: TGTGCCTGGAGTCCGACGACAGGGCTTGGTTCACCCCTCCACTTT.